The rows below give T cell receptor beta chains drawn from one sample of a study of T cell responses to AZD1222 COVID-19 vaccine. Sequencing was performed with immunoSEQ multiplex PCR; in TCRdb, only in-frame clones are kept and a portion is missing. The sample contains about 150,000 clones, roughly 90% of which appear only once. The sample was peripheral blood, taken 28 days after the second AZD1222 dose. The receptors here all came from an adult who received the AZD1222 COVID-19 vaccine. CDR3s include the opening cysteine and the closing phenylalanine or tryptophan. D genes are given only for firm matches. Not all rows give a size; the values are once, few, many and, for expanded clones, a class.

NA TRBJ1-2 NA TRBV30 CAWSRPGGYTF
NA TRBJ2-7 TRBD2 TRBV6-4 CASPGSGGRSYEQYF
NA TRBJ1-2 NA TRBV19 CASSKTYVQAYGGYTF
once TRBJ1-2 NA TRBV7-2 CASSLSGQQNGYTF
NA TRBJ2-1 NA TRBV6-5 CASSSPMEQFF
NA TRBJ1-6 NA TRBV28 CASSPTTEYNSPLHF
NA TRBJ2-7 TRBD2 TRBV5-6 CASSPGTSGKSSYEQYF
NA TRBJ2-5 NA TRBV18 CASSEGTQYF
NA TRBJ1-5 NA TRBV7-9 CASSESNQPQHF
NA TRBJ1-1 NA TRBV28 CRTGNTEAFF
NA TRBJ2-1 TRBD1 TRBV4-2 CASSQSKGTGFNNEQFF
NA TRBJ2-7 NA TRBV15 CATGLRVDEQYF
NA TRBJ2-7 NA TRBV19 CASSTDPYEQYF
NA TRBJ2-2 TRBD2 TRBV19 CASSPGLANTGELFF
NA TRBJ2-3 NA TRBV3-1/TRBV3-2 CASSHTDTQYF
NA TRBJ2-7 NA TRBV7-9 CASSLGFSYEQYF
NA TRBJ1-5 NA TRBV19 CASSISLGVSSPQHF
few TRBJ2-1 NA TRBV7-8 CASSLRLLTRTYNEQFF
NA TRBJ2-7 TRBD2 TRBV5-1 CASSPQLAGGPLSGYEQYF
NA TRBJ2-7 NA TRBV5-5 CASSLVFVGVSYEQYF
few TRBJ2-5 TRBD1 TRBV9 CASSQVGDRGRRGETQYF
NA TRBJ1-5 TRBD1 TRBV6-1 CASSGTGQVGSNQPQHF
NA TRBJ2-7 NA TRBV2 CASDHREAEQYF